The T cell receptor (beta chain) described here comes from a study of T cell repertoires in cytomegalovirus infection. Study-level background: Both recently identified HLA-C-restricted and well-studied HLA-B-restricted CMV epitopes were used in the study. Indications of both CMV infection and matching HLA type were provided by public TCR beta signatures. Study results and limitations: CMV carriers with the relevant HLA were identified by cumulative public TCR beta family frequency.

TCRdb independently ran MiXCR on the reads; one entry per CDR3 protein. There are roughly 990,000 distinct CDR3 sequences in the sample; less than 35% occur only once, and over 12% lies in the top ten. This clonotype has a handful of counts. The antigen remains undetermined. This CDR3 is 14 amino acids long. V shed 4 bases, J shed 4 bases, and the junction held 3 bases outside the gene matches. The germline gives CDR1 MGHDK, CDR2 SYGVNS. This sequence joins TRBV25-1 and TRBJ2-1; the match to TRBD2 covers 8 bases. This TCR came from a human donor in good health (CMV status not recorded). Some clones in this sample may be carry-over from other donors' samples. The sequences come from cultured CD8+ T cells from PBMCs, collected from culture after CMV antigen stimulation. In nucleotides, the CDR3 is TGTGCCAGCAGTGTAGCGGGGCCTTACAATGAGCAGTTCTTC. It is translated as CASSVAGPYNEQFF.